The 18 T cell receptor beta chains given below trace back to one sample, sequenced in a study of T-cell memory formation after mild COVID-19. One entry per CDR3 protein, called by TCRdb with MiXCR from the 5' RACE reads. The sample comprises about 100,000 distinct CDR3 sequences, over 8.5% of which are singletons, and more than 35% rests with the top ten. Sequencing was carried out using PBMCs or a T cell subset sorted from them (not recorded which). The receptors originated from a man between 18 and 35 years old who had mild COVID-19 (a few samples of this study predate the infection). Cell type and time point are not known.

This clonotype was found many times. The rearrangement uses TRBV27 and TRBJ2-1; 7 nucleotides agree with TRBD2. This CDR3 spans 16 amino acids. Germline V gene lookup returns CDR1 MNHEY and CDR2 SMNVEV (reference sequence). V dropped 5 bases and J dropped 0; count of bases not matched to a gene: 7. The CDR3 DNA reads TGTGCCAGCAGTACCATTAGCGGGCCCTCCTACAATGAGCAGTTCTTC. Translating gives CASSTISGPSYNEQFF.

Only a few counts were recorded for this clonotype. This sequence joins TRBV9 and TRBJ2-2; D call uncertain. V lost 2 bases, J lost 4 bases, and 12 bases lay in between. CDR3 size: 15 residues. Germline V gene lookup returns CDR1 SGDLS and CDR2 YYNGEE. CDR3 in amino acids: CASSVEKQVTGELFF. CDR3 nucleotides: TGTGCCAGCAGCGTTGAAAAGCAGGTCACCGGGGAGCTGTTTTTT. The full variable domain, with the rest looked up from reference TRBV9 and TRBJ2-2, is DSGVTQTPKHLITATGQRVTLRCSPRSGDLSVYWYQQSLDQGLQFLIQYYNGEERAKGNILERFSAQQFPDLHSELNLSSLELGDSALYFCASSVEKQVTGELFFGEGSRLTVL.

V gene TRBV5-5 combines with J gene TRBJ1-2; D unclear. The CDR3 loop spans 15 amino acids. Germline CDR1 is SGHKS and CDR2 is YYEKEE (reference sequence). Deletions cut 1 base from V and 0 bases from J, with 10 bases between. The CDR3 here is CASSLLAGANYGYTF. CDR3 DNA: TGTGCCAGCAGCTTGTTGGCAGGCGCTAACTATGGCTACACCTTC. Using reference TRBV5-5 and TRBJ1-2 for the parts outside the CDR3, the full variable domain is DAGVTQSPTHLIKTRGQQVTLRCSPISGHKSVSWYQQVLGQGPQFIFQYYEKEERGRGNFPDRFSARQFPNYSSELNVNALLLGDSALYLCASSLLAGANYGYTFGSGTRLTVV.

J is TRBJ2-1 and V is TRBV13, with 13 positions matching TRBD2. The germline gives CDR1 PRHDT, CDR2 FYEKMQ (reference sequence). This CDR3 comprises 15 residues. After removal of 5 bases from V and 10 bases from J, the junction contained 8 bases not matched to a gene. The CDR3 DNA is TGTGCCAGCAGCCGGACCGGGACTAGCGGGAAGGAGCAGTTCTTC. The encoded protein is CASSRTGTSGKEQFF.

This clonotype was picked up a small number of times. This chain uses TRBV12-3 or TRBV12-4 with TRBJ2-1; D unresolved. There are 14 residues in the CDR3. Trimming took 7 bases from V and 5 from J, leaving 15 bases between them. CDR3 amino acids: CASTFGQMDNEQFF. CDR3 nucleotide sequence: TGTGCCAGCACCTTTGGCCAGATGGACAATGAGCAGTTCTTC.

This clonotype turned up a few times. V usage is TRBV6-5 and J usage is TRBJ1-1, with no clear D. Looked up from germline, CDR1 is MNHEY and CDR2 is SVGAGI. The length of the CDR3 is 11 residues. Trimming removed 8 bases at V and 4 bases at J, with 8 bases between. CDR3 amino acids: CASAAPTEAFF. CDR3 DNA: TGTGCCAGCGCCGCCCCCACTGAAGCTTTCTTT.

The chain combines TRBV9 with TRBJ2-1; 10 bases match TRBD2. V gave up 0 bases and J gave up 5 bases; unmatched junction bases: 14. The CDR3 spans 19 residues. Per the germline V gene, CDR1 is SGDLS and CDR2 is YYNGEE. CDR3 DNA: TGTGCCAGCAGCGTAGGGTGGCTAGCGGGGGCCAGAGAGAACAATGAGCAGTTCTTC. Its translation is CASSVGWLAGARENNEQFF.

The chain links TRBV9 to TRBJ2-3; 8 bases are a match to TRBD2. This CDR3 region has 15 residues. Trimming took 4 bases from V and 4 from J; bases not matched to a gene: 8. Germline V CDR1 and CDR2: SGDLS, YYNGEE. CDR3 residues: CASSSRGGGADTQYF. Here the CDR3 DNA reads TGTGCCAGCAGCTCCCGGGGGGGTGGCGCAGATACGCAGTATTTT. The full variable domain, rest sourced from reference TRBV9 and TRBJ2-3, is DSGVTQTPKHLITATGQRVTLRCSPRSGDLSVYWYQQSLDQGLQFLIQYYNGEERAKGNILERFSAQQFPDLHSELNLSSLELGDSALYFCASSSRGGGADTQYFGPGTRLTVL.

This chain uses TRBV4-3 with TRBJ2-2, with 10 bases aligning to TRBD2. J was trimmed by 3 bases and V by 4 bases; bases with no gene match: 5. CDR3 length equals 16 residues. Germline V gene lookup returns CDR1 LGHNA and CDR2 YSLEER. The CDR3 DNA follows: TGCGCCAGCAGCCCCTGGACTAGCGGCGACACCGGGGAGCTGTTTTTT. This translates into CASSPWTSGDTGELFF.

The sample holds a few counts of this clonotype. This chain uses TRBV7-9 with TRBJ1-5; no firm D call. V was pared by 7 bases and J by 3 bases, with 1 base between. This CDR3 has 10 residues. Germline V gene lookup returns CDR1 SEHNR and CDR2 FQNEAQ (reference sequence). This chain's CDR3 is CASNNQPQHF. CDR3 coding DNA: TGTGCCAGCAACAATCAGCCCCAGCATTTT.

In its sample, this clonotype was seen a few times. This CDR3 is CATISTDTQYF. The CDR3 DNA follows: TGTGCCACTATTAGCACAGATACGCAGTATTTT. V and J are TRBV6-5 and TRBJ2-3; D remains ambiguous. This CDR3 spans 11 amino acids. Trimming pared 10 bases from V and 0 bases from J, leaving 5 bases between. Germline values: CDR1 MNHEY, CDR2 SVGAGI.

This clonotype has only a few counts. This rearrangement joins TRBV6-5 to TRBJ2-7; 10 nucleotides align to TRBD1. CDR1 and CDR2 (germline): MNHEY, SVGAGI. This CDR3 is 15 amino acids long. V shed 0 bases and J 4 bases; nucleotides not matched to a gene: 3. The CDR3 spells CASSYSGTGVYEQYF. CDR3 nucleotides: TGTGCCAGCAGTTACTCAGGGACAGGGGTGTACGAGCAGTACTTC.

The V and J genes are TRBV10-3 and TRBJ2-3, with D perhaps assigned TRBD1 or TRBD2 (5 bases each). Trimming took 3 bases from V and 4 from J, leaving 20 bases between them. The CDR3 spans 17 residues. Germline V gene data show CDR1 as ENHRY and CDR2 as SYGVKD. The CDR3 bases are TGTGCCATCAGTGATGATGACCACCCCCCGGGGCCAGATACGCAGTATTTT. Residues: CAISDDDHPPGPDTQYF.

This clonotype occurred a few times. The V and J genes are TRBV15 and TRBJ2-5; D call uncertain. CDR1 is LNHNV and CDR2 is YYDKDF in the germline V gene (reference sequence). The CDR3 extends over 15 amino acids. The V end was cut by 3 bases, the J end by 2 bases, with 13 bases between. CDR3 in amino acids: CATSRGPSLQETQYF. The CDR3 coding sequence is TGTGCCACCAGCAGGGGTCCGTCTCTTCAAGAGACCCAGTACTTC.

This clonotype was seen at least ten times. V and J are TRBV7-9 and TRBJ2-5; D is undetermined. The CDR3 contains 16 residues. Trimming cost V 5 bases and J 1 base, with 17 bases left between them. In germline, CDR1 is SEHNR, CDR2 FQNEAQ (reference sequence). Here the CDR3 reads CASSPAGGLIQETQYF. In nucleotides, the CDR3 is TGTGCCAGCAGCCCAGCAGGTGGTCTCATCCAAGAGACCCAGTACTTC.

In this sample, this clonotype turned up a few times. CDR3 sequence (DNA): TGTGCCAGCAGTTTACGGGGAAATCAGCCCCAGCATTTT. Its protein is CASSLRGNQPQHF. The V and J genes are TRBV12-3 or TRBV12-4 and TRBJ1-5; D gene unclear. The V and J ends lost 2 bases and 4 bases respectively, with 6 bases between them. CDR3 length: 13 residues.

As DNA, the CDR3 is TGTGCCACCAGTGATTTAGGGGAGACAGATACGCAGTATTTT. As protein: CATSDLGETDTQYF. This chain uses TRBV24-1 with TRBJ2-3, with D possibly called TRBD1 or TRBD2 (5 bases each). The CDR3 runs to 14 residues. Trimming cost V 1 base and J 3 bases, with 7 bases left between them. Looked up from germline, CDR1 is KGHDR and CDR2 is SFDVKD.

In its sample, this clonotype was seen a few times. The CDR3 DNA reads TGTGCCAGCAACGACGGGGAGGAAGGCTACACCTTC. Encoded protein: CASNDGEEGYTF. The chain combines TRBV6-5 with TRBJ1-2, with D uncertain. Germline loops: CDR1 MNHEY, CDR2 SVGAGI. The CDR3 extends over 12 amino acids. The V end lost 7 bases, the J end lost 8 bases, and 14 bases lay between the germline ends.